The clone carrying this TCR beta chain turned up a few times. Its cognate antigen is unknown. These data belong to a study of CD8 T cells in ankylosing spondylitis. Via MiXCR, TCRdb re-called the 5' RACE reads, giving one row per CDR3 protein. The data show roughly 490,000 distinct CDR3 sequences, about 5.4% seen once. General observations from the study: Within ankylosing spondylitis blood, a TCR beta motif made up of seven or eight highly homologous variants appeared to be characteristic. Clones tied to disease were said to be significantly enriched in matched ankylosing spondylitis synovial fluid.

Sequencing was performed on blood, either unsorted or a sorted T cell fraction (not recorded which). This clonotype was sampled from a male donor with ankylosing spondylitis.

The CDR3 loop is CSARDPRISKNEQFF. For the CDR3, the DNA is TGCAGTGCTAGAGACCCCCGAATCTCGAAGAATGAGCAGTTCTTC. The chain combines TRBV20-1 with TRBJ2-1; D not certain. CDR1 DFQATT and CDR2 SNEGSKA come from the germline V gene (reference sequence). There are 15 residues in the CDR3. The V end lost 0 bases, the J end lost 7 bases, and 16 bases lay between the germline ends.